This T cell receptor (beta chain) came from a study of T cells in localized non-small cell lung cancer. As to this clone: The antigen is not known.

The CDR3 runs 13 residues. The germline V gene has CDR1 SNHLY and CDR2 FYNNEI. The germline V and J ends were trimmed by 7 bases and 4 bases, with 13 bases remaining between them. The method was immunoSEQ multiplex PCR; TCRdb's version includes in-frame clones alone and lacks a portion of them. The sample records roughly 24,000 clones, about 89% being singletons. Study-level findings and limits: Among the tissues sampled, uninvolved adjacent lung had the highest T cell clonality, above tumor. Detection in adjacent lung was observed for a median roughly 55 of the top 100 tumor clones.

The starting material was peripheral blood, obtained before any cancer treatment. The J gene is TRBJ2-5, the V gene TRBV2, with D possibly matching TRBD2 (7 bases). This clonotype was obtained from a man aged 40 to 70 with stage I squamous cell lung carcinoma. This CDR3 is CASMAGASETQYF. CDR3 nucleotides: TGTGCCAGCATGGCGGGGGCGTCAGAGACCCAGTACTTC.